This note documents a single T cell receptor (beta chain) sequence. Antigen: not known. Sequencing of cultured CD4+ T cell DNA used the Oncomine TCR Beta short-read assay. MiXCR, run by TCRdb on the PCR reads, gives a single entry per CDR3 protein. The table has around 18,000 distinct CDR3 sequences, around 35% seen once. The data are from a study of vaccination and CD4 T cells after COVID-19. At the level of the study: The cells were exposed to overlapping spike peptides originating from SARS-CoV-2, HCoV-NL63, HCoV-OC43 and HCoV-229E for stimulation.

The CDR3 is 16 residues long. CDR1 is SNHLY and CDR2 is FYNNEI in the germline V gene. V shed 4 bases, J shed 0 bases, and the junction held 5 bases outside the gene matches. The treatment is: approximately nine-day PBMC culture with coronavirus spike peptide pools or control peptides (ViraFEST assay). Sequences were obtained from CD4+ T cells from blood, cultured in vitro. The receptor's source is a human donor who had recovered from COVID-19. V usage is TRBV2 and J usage is TRBJ2-4; 8 bases line up with TRBD2. The CDR3 is CASSGGAGAAKNIQYF. The CDR3 region has the DNA TGTGCCAGCAGTGGTGGAGCGGGGGCAGCCAAAAACATTCAGTACTTC.